This T cell receptor (beta chain) was obtained from a study of shared clonotypes between healthy human individuals. Deep-level assay runs were performed. The data were produced by immunoSEQ multiplex PCR, yet TCRdb's version contains in-frame clones alone and is incomplete. This table holds about 1 million clones, about three quarters found once. Per germline, CDR1 SGHRS and CDR2 YFSETQ. The V end was cut by 2 bases, the J end by 6 bases, with 17 bases between. The CDR3 loop spans 15 amino acids. The sample consisted of memory CD4+ T cells sorted from blood. Subset denoted: CD45RA-negative fraction. The clonotype originates from a man between 18 and 35 years old in good health. The genes are TRBV5-1 and TRBJ1-1; no reliable D call. The CDR3 region is CASSFGSGPGAEAFF. For the CDR3, the DNA is TGCGCCAGCAGCTTTGGTTCCGGGCCCGGCGCTGAAGCTTTCTTT.